This TCR beta chain was identified during a study of shared clonotypes between healthy human individuals. Study-wide background: The study used three CD4 naive, three CD4 memory, two CD8 naive and one CD8 memory plate per donor.

The germline CDR1 and CDR2 sequences are SGDLS and YYNGEE. V dropped 4 bases and J dropped 2; count of bases not matched to a gene: 7. The CDR3 runs 16 residues. A CD45RA-negative memory subset and a CD45RA+ naive subset were separated from the CD4+ cells. Concerning this clone: Its cognate antigen is unknown.

Regarding the study as a whole: The four-donor shared clonotypes exceeded non-shared clonotypes in generation probability, with non-shared ones scoring lower.

Sequenced by immunoSEQ multiplex PCR; TCRdb stores in-frame clones only, minus some. The sample contains 1.4 million or so clones, about 98.5% of which appear only once. Sample: naive CD4+ T cells sorted from blood. Subset noted: CD45RA+ positively selected. V gene TRBV9 combines with J gene TRBJ2-2, with 8 bases lining up with TRBD2. The source of this sequence is a man aged 25 to 40 in good health. The CDR3 spells CASSKLSGVNTGELFF. The CDR3 nucleotides read TGTGCCAGCAGCAAACTTAGCGGGGTTAACACCGGGGAGCTGTTTTTT.